The 25 T cell receptor beta chains listed next were all sequenced from one sample in a study of shared clonotypes between healthy human individuals. TCRdb's table, derived via immunoSEQ multiplex PCR, lists solely in-frame clones and lacks some. The data contain a few million clones, roughly 93% of them singletons. The sample was naive CD4+ T cells from PBMCs. The subset here: CD45RA+ positively selected. These receptors originate from a man aged 18 to 29 in good health. Some clones in this sample may be carry-over from other donors' samples.

This sequence joins TRBV28 and TRBJ2-6, with D tentatively TRBD1 (7 bases). Trimming cost V 6 bases and J 2 bases, with 23 bases left between them. The germline CDR1 and CDR2 sequences are MDHEN and SYDVKM. CDR3 size: 19 residues. The CDR3 sequence: CASSQTGPKEGTGANVLTF. DNA of the CDR3: TGTGCCAGCAGCCAGACAGGGCCCAAGGAGGGAACTGGGGCCAACGTCCTGACTTTC.

This clone was observed a single time. At the DNA level, this CDR3 is encoded by other sequences in the same sample as well. V is TRBV28 and J is TRBJ2-4, with a possible D match to TRBD2 (6 bases). Germline CDR1 and CDR2: MDHEN and SYDVKM. The CDR3 runs to 15 residues. Trimming removed 5 bases from V and 0 bases from J, with 11 bases in between. CDR3 in amino acids: CASSPQGLAKNIQYF. CDR3 nucleotide sequence: TGTGCCAGCAGTCCTCAGGGACTAGCCAAAAACATTCAGTACTTC.

The chain joins TRBV10-3 to TRBJ1-2; D is ambiguous. This CDR3 comprises 14 residues. The germline CDR1 and CDR2 sequences are ENHRY and SYGVKD. V was pared by 3 bases and J by 2 bases, with 10 bases between. CDR3 residues: CAISEGQKNYGYTF. In DNA, the CDR3 is TGTGCCATCAGTGAAGGGCAGAAAAACTATGGCTACACCTTC.

The genes are TRBV28 and TRBJ1-1; TRBD1 is a possible D gene (6 bases). The CDR3 contains 11 residues. The V end was cut by 3 bases, the J end by 10 bases, with 9 bases between. Germline CDR1 is MDHEN and CDR2 is SYDVKM. The chain's CDR3 is CASSLQGTAFF. CDR3 in DNA: TGTGCCAGCAGTTTGCAGGGGACAGCTTTCTTT.

Concerning this clone itself: This specimen includes other DNA sequences encoding the same CDR3. The rearrangement links TRBV7-3 to TRBJ2-3, with 10 bases matching TRBD2. CDR1 is SGHTA, CDR2 FQGTGA, per germline. Trimming took 2 bases from V and 4 from J; bases not matched to a gene: 3. The length of the CDR3 is 15 residues. The CDR3 spells CASSLSSGRADTQYF. The DNA for the CDR3 is TGTGCCAGCAGCTTATCAAGCGGGAGGGCAGATACGCAGTATTTT.

This clone was seen only a few times. The chain carries TRBV19 and TRBJ2-5; the D is unclear. Trimming shortened V by 5 bases and J by 1 base, and 11 bases separated the two germline ends. The CDR3 spans 14 residues. Germline values: CDR1 LNHDA, CDR2 SQIVND (reference sequence). The CDR3 loop is CASSPRFFQETQYF. CDR3 sequence (DNA): TGTGCCAGTAGTCCAAGATTCTTCCAAGAGACCCAGTACTTC.

The V and J genes are TRBV10-3 and TRBJ2-3, with a tentative D call TRBD1 (6 bases). From germline, CDR1 is ENHRY and CDR2 SYGVKD. The CDR3 has 15 amino acids. Trimming shortened V by 2 bases and J by 5 bases, and 14 bases separated the two germline ends. The CDR3 spells CAISEGQSGRDTQYF. Here the CDR3 DNA reads TGTGCCATCAGTGAGGGACAGAGCGGAAGAGATACGCAGTATTTT.

V gene TRBV5-4 combines with J gene TRBJ1-2; 7 positions agree with TRBD1. Germline V gene sequence: CDR1 SGHNT, CDR2 YYREEE (reference sequence). Trimming cost V 2 bases and J 2 bases; bases outside gene matches: 6. The CDR3 spans 15 residues. The CDR3 DNA reads as TGTGCCAGCAGCTTAAATGCGGGACAGAACTATGGCTACACCTTC. It specifies CASSLNAGQNYGYTF. Full variable domain (missing parts from reference TRBV5-4 and TRBJ1-2): ETGVTQSPTHLIKTRGQQVTLRCSSQSGHNTVSWYQQALGQGPQFIFQYYREEENGRGNFPPRFSGLQFPNYSSELNVNALELDDSALYLCASSLNAGQNYGYTFGSGTRLTVV.

The V call is TRBV30, the J call TRBJ2-4, with D maybe TRBD2 (6 bases). Per germline, CDR1 GTSNPN and CDR2 SVGIG (reference sequence). The CDR3 spans 16 residues. Trimming left V 3 bases short and J 0 bases short, with 15 bases between. The CDR3 protein is CAWRGRGPLAKNIQYF. CDR3 nucleotides: TGTGCCTGGAGGGGGCGGGGACCACTAGCCAAAAACATTCAGTACTTC. Filled out from reference TRBV30 and TRBJ2-4, the complete variable domain reads SQTIHQWPATLVQPVGSPLSLECTVEGTSNPNLYWYRQAAGRGLQLLFYSVGIGQISSEVPQNLSASRPQDRQFILSSKKLLLSDSGFYLCAWRGRGPLAKNIQYFGAGTRLSVL.

This clone was observed a handful of times. The chain uses TRBV15 and TRBJ1-2, with 7 bases that match TRBD1. This CDR3 is built from 13 residues. Germline V gives CDR1 LNHNV, CDR2 YYDKDF (reference sequence). With V trimmed by 5 bases and J by 8 bases, 8 bases remained unmatched. The CDR3 region is CATSADRSGGYTF. The CDR3 region has the DNA TGTGCCACCAGCGCGGACAGGTCGGGCGGCTACACCTTC.

The chain employs TRBV18 and TRBJ1-1, with a tentative D call TRBD1 (5 bases). The CDR3 totals 16 residues. Trimming stripped 6 bases from V and 0 bases from J, with 17 bases between. Germline loops: CDR1 KGHSH, CDR2 LQKENI. The CDR3 protein is CASSLGGWGLNTEAFF. CDR3 in DNA: TGTGCCAGCTCCCTCGGGGGGTGGGGACTGAACACTGAAGCTTTCTTT. The whole variable domain, remainder taken from reference TRBV18 and TRBJ1-1, is NAGVMQNPRHLVRRRGQEARLRCSPMKGHSHVYWYRQLPEEGLKFMVYLQKENIIDESGMPKERFSAEFPKEGPSILRIQQVVRGDSAAYFCASSLGGWGLNTEAFFGQGTRLTVV.

The gene calls are TRBV9 and TRBJ2-1, with a tentative D call TRBD2 (6 bases). The CDR3 extends over 15 amino acids. CDR1 and CDR2 (germline): SGDLS, YYNGEE. Trimming took 4 bases from V and 4 from J, leaving 15 bases between them. The CDR3, as DNA: TGTGCCAGCAGCCCCGCGGGGCAACCTTACAATGAGCAGTTCTTC. It codes for CASSPAGQPYNEQFF.

J is TRBJ2-7 and V is TRBV27; 8 positions agree with TRBD1. Trimming removed 6 bases from V and 2 bases from J; junction bases left unmatched: 9. The CDR3 is 15 residues long. In germline, CDR1 is MNHEY, CDR2 SMNVEV (reference sequence). The CDR3 coding sequence is TGTGCCAGCAGCCCGGCCGGGACAGGCACCTACGAGCAGTACTTC. It is translated as CASSPAGTGTYEQYF.

This sequence joins TRBV7-9 and TRBJ2-5; TRBD1 might be the D (6 bases). CDR1 is SEHNR, CDR2 FQNEAQ, per germline (reference sequence). There are 14 residues in the CDR3. V lost 1 base to trimming and J lost 4 bases, with 10 bases between them. The CDR3 loop reads CASSLDAGVETQYF. The CDR3 region has the DNA TGTGCCAGCAGCTTAGATGCAGGGGTAGAGACCCAGTACTTC.

This chain uses TRBV4-1 with TRBJ2-5; D may be TRBD2 (5 bases). The CDR3 is 16 amino acids. V dropped 1 base and J dropped 2 bases, with 14 bases sitting between them. The germline gives CDR1 MGHRA, CDR2 YSYEKL. DNA for the CDR3: TGCGCCAGCAGCCAAGTGTATGGGAGTGTTCAAGAGACCCAGTACTTC. Translated, it gives CASSQVYGSVQETQYF.

The count of this clone is one. The chain uses TRBV5-5 and TRBJ1-1, with D hard to call. The germline CDR1 and CDR2 sequences are SGHKS and YYEKEE (reference sequence). There are 15 residues in the CDR3. Trimming removed 2 bases at V and 1 base at J, with 12 bases between. The CDR3 DNA is TGTGCCAGCAGCTTAGGGTCCGGATGGAACACTGAAGCTTTCTTT. Translating gives CASSLGSGWNTEAFF.

The rearrangement joins TRBV7-9 to TRBJ1-2; D unresolved. The CDR3 totals 13 residues. Trimming took off 11 bases at V and 6 bases at J, with 19 bases between the two ends. The V gene's germline CDR1 is SEHNR and CDR2 FQNEAQ (reference sequence). The CDR3 sequence is CASGRRVSDGYTF. The CDR3 DNA reads TGTGCCTCCGGTCGTCGGGTCTCGGATGGCTACACCTTC.

The rearrangement uses TRBV9 and TRBJ2-7; D not certain. V lost 2 bases to trimming and J lost 2 bases, with 11 bases between them. The CDR3 spans 14 residues. The germline CDR1 and CDR2 sequences are SGDLS and YYNGEE. The DNA of the CDR3 is TGTGCCAGCAGCGTCGGACCAAGCACCTACGAGCAGTACTTC. Translated, it gives CASSVGPSTYEQYF. Drawing the rest from reference TRBV9 and TRBJ2-7, the complete variable domain is DSGVTQTPKHLITATGQRVTLRCSPRSGDLSVYWYQQSLDQGLQFLIQYYNGEERAKGNILERFSAQQFPDLHSELNLSSLELGDSALYFCASSVGPSTYEQYFGPGTRLTVT.

This clone was picked up a small number of times. This chain joins TRBV5-4 and TRBJ1-2; 7 nucleotides align to TRBD1. The CDR3 sequence is 13 residues long. Germline CDR1 and CDR2: SGHNT and YYREEE (reference sequence). V lost 4 bases and J lost 4; bases outside the gene matches: 4. The CDR3 sequence: CASSAGQVYGYTF. The CDR3 bases are TGTGCCAGCAGCGCCGGACAGGTCTATGGCTACACCTTC.

The V gene is TRBV10-3, the J gene TRBJ1-1, with TRBD1 matching 9 bases. The germline V gene has CDR1 ENHRY and CDR2 SYGVKD. The CDR3 totals 15 residues. Trimming cost V 6 bases and J 4 bases; bases outside gene matches: 9. The CDR3 here is CAISSRDREPTEAFF. The CDR3 DNA sequence: TGTGCCATCAGCTCCCGGGACAGGGAACCCACTGAAGCTTTCTTT.

The chain uses TRBV5-1 and TRBJ2-7; 7 nucleotides line up with TRBD1. With V trimmed by 2 bases and J by 0 bases, 5 bases remained unmatched. CDR3 length: 15 amino acids. The germline V gene encodes CDR1 SGHRS and CDR2 YFSETQ. The CDR3 reads CASSLGTAISYEQYF. The CDR3 bases are TGCGCCAGCAGCTTAGGGACAGCGATCTCCTACGAGCAGTACTTC.

The rearrangement links TRBV7-8 to TRBJ1-2, with 9 nucleotides matching TRBD1. The CDR3 contains 15 residues. The germline gives CDR1 SGHVS, CDR2 FQNEAQ. Trimming at V came to 4 bases and at J to 2 bases, leaving 5 bases not matched to a gene. CDR3 sequence: CASSSWDRENYGYTF. The CDR3 coding sequence is TGTGCCAGCAGCTCATGGGACAGGGAGAACTATGGCTACACCTTC.

V usage is TRBV25-1 and J usage is TRBJ2-2; D could derive from TRBD1 or TRBD2 (6 bases each). V was shortened by 5 bases and J by 3 bases, with 22 bases between the two germline ends. Looked up from germline, CDR1 is MGHDK and CDR2 is SYGVNS. This CDR3 has 18 residues. The CDR3 region has the DNA TGTGCCAGCAGTCTTATCAGCGGTGGTAGGGGGGACACCGGGGAGCTGTTTTTT. As protein: CASSLISGGRGDTGELFF.

V and J are TRBV20-1 and TRBJ1-1, with D unresolved. This CDR3 is 11 amino acids long. Germline CDR1 is DFQATT and CDR2 is SNEGSKA (reference sequence). V dropped 8 bases and J dropped 1 base, with 8 bases sitting between them. CDR3: CSTKGNTEAFF. The CDR3 nucleotides are TGCAGTACCAAGGGGAACACTGAAGCTTTCTTT.

V gene TRBV7-2 combines with J gene TRBJ2-4; 11 bases agree with TRBD2. This CDR3 has 17 amino acids. From germline, CDR1 is SGHTA and CDR2 FQGNSA. J was trimmed by 1 base and V by 5 bases; bases with no gene match: 7. CDR3 protein: CASSRRLAGLAKNIQYF. The CDR3 DNA sequence: TGTGCCAGCAGCCGACGACTAGCGGGACTGGCCAAAAACATTCAGTACTTC.